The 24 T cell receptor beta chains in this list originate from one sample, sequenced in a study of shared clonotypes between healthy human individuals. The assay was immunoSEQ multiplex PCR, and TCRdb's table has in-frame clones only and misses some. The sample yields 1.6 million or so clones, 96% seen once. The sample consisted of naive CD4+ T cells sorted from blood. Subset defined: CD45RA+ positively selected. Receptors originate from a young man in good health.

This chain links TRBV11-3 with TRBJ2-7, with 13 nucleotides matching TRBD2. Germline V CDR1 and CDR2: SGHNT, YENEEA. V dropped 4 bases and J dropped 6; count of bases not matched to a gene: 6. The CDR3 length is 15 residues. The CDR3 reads CASSSGLAGVGEQYF. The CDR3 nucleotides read TGTGCCAGCAGCTCCGGACTAGCGGGAGTGGGCGAGCAGTACTTC.

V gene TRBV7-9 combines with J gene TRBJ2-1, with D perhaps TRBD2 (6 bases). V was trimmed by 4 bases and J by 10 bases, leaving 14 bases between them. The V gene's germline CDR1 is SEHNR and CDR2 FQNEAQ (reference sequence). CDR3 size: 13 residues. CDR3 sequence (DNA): TGTGCCAGCAGCTACGCCGGGGGAGGCGAGCAGTTCTTC. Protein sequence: CASSYAGGGEQFF.

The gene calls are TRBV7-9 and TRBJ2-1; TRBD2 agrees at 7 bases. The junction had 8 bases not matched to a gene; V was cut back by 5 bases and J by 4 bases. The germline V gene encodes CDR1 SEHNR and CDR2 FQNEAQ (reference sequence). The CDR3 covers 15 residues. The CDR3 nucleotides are TGTGCCAGCAGCGCCGTCGGGGGGATATACAATGAGCAGTTCTTC. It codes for CASSAVGGIYNEQFF.

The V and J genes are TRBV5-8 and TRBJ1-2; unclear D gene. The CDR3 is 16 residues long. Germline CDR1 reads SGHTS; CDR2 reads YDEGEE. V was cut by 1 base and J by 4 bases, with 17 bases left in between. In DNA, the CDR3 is TGTGCCAGCAGCTTGTCGTTCCGCTCCCCTAGCTATGGCTACACCTTC. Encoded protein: CASSLSFRSPSYGYTF. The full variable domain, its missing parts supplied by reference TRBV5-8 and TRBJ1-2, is EAGVTQSPTHLIKTRGQQATLRCSPISGHTSVYWYQQALGLGLQFLLWYDEGEERNRGNFPPRFSGRQFPNYSSELNVNALELEDSALYLCASSLSFRSPSYGYTFGSGTRLTVV.

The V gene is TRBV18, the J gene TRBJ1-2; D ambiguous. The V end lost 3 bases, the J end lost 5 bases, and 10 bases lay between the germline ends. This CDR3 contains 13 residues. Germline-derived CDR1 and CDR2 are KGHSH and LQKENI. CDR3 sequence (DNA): TGTGCCAGCTCACCCCTGGATTTTTATGGCTACACCTTC. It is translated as CASSPLDFYGYTF.

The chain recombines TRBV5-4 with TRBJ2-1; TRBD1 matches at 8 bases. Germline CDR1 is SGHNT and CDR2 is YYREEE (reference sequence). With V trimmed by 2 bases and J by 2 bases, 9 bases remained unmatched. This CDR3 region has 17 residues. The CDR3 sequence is CASSFAHGTGPYNEQFF. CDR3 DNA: TGTGCCAGCAGCTTTGCCCATGGGACAGGACCCTACAATGAGCAGTTCTTC.

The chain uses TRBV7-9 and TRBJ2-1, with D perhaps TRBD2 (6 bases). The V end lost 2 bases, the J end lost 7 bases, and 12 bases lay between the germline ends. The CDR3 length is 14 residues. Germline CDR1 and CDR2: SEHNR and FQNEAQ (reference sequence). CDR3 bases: TGTGCCAGCAGCTTACTTGGCGGGATAAATGAGCAGTTCTTC. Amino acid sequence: CASSLLGGINEQFF.

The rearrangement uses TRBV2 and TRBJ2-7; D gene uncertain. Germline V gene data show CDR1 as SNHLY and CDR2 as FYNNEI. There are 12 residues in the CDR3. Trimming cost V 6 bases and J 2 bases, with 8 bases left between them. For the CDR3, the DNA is TGTGCCAGCAGGGACGACACCTACGAGCAGTACTTC. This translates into CASRDDTYEQYF.

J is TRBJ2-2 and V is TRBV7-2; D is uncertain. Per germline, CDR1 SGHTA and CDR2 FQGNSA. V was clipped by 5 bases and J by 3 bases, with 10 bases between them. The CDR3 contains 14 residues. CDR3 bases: TGTGCCAGCAGCCACGACCCATACACCGGGGAGCTGTTTTTT. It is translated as CASSHDPYTGELFF.

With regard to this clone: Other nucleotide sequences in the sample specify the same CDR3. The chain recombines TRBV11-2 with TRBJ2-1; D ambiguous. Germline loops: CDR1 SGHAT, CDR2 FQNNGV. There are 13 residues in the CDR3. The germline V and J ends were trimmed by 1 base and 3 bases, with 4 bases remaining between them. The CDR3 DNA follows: TGTGCCAGCAGCTTAGTCAGCTACAATGAGCAGTTCTTC. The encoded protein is CASSLVSYNEQFF. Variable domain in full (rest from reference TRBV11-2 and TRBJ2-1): EAGVAQSPRYKIIEKRQSVAFWCNPISGHATLYWYQQILGQGPKLLIQFQNNGVVDDSQLPKDRFSAERLKGVDSTLKIQPAKLEDSAVYLCASSLVSYNEQFFGPGTRLTVL.

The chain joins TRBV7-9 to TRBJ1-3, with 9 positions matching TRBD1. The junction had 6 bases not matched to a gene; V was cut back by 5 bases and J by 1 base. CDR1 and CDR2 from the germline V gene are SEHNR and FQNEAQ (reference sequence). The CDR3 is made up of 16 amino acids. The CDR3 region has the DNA TGTGCCAGCAGCCATGGGACAGGGAGGTCTGGAAACACCATATATTTT. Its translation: CASSHGTGRSGNTIYF.

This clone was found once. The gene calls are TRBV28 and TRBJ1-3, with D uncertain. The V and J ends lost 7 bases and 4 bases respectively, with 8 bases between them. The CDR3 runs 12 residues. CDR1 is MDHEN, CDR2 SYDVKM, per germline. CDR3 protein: CASKDQGNTIYF. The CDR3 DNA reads TGTGCCAGCAAAGACCAGGGAAACACCATATATTTT.

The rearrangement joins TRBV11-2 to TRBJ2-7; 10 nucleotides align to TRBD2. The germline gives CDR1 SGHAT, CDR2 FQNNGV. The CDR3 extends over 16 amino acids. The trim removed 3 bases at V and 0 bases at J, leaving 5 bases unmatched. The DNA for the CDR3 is TGTGCCAGCAGCTTTAGGATAGCGGGAGGCTCCTACGAGCAGTACTTC. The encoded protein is CASSFRIAGGSYEQYF.

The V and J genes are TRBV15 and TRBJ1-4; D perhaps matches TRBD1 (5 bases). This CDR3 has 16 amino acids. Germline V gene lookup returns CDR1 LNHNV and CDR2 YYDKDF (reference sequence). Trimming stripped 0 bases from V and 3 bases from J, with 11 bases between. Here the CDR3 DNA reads TGTGCCACCAGCAGAGACGGGACTCGAGCTAATGAAAAACTGTTTTTT. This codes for CATSRDGTRANEKLFF.

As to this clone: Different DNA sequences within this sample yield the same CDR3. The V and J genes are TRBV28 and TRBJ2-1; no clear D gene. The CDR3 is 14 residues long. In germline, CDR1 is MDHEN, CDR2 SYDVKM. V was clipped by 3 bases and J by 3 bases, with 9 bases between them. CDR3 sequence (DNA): TGTGCCAGCAGTTTGGTTGGGGACTACAATGAGCAGTTCTTC. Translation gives CASSLVGDYNEQFF.

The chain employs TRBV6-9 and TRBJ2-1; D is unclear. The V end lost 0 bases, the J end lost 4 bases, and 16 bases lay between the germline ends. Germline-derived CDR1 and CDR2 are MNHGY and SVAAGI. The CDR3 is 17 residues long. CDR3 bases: TGTGCCAGCAGTTATTCTTCCGCGGACCGACTTTACAATGAGCAGTTCTTC. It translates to CASSYSSADRLYNEQFF.

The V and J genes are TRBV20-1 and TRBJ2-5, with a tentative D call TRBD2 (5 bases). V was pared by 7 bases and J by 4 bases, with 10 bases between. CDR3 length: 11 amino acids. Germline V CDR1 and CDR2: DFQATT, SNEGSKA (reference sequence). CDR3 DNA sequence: TGCAGTGTACTAGTTACAGAGACCCAGTACTTC. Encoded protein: CSVLVTETQYF.

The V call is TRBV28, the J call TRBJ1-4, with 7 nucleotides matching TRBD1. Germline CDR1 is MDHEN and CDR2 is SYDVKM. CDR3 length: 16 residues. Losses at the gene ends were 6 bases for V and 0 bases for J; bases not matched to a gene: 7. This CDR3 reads CASSLTGFATNEKLFF. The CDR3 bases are TGTGCCAGCAGCCTGACAGGGTTTGCAACTAATGAAAAACTGTTTTTT.

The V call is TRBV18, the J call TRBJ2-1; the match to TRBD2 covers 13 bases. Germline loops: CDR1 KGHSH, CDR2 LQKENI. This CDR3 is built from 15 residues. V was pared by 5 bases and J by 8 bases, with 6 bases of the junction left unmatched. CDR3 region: CASSSGLAGVYEQFF. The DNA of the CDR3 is TGTGCCAGCTCATCCGGACTAGCGGGAGTCTATGAGCAGTTCTTC.

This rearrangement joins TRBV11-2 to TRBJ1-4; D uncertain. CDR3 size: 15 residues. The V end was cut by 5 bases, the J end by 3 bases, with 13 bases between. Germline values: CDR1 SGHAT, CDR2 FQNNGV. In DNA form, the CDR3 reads TGTGCCAGCAGCCGTCGTTTCGGTCCTAATGAAAAACTGTTTTTT. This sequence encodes CASSRRFGPNEKLFF.

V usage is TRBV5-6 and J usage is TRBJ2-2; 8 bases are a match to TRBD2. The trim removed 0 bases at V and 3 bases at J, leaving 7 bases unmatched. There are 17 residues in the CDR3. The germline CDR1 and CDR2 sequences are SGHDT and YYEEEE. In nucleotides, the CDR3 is TGTGCCAGCAGCTTGGCAAAGGCTAGCGGGTACACCGGGGAGCTGTTTTTT. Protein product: CASSLAKASGYTGELFF.

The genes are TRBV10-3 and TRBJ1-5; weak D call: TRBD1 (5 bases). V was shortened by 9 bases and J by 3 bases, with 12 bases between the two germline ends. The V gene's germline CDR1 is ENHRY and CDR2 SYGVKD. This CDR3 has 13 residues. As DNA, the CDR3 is TGTGCCATAGGACATGCCTACAATCAGCCCCAGCATTTT. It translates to CAIGHAYNQPQHF.

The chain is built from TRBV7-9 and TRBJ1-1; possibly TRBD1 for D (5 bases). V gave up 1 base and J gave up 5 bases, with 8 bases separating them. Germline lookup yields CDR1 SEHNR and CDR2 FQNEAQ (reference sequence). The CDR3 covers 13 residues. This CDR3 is CASSLVWTTEAFF. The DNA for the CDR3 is TGTGCCAGCAGCTTAGTTTGGACAACTGAAGCTTTCTTT.

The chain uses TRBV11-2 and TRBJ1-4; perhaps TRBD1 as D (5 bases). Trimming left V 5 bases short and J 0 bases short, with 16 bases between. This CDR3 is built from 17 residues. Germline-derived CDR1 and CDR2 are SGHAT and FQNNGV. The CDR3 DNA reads TGTGCCAGCAGCAGAGGTGGACATCACCCAACTAATGAAAAACTGTTTTTT. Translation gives CASSRGGHHPTNEKLFF.